A selection of T cell receptor beta chains follows, all from one sample in a study of T cells in Graves' hyperthyroidism and ophthalmopathy. TCRdb recomputed calls from the multiplex PCR reads with MiXCR, one row per CDR3 protein. The table lists hundreds of thousands of distinct CDR3 sequences, 22% of them singletons. The specimen sequenced was blood. These receptors were taken from a man between 25 and 39 years old with Graves' ophthalmopathy. Both conserved end residues are part of each CDR3. A D gene is named only where the DNA matches it firmly.

TRBV29-1	TRBJ1-2	-	CSPLRYGYTF
TRBV4-2	TRBJ2-7	TRBD2	CASSQLGTTNYEQYF
TRBV7-7	TRBJ2-2	-	CASSPGTTKLFF
TRBV7-6	TRBJ2-5	-	CASSLEAATRRAQETQYF
TRBV12-3/TRBV12-4	TRBJ2-2	TRBD1	CASSDPLTGETGELFF
TRBV28	TRBJ2-4	TRBD1	CASSLSLQGIENIQYF
TRBV20-1	TRBJ2-1	TRBD2	CSADHPAGANEQFF
TRBV20-1	TRBJ2-1	TRBD2	CSARDSLAVYNEQFF
TRBV20-1	TRBJ2-7	-	CSASRGSGYEQYF
TRBV24-1	TRBJ2-1	-	CATSDPRLARLNEQFF
TRBV11-3	TRBJ2-7	-	CASSLESGWSYEQYF
TRBV5-5	TRBJ2-1	-	CASSPPGISYNEQFF
TRBV5-1	TRBJ2-1	-	CASSWAGTGGDEQFF
TRBV5-6	TRBJ1-1	-	CASSLVGQNTEAFF
TRBV12-3/TRBV12-4	TRBJ2-2	-	CVSSPTGGANTGELFF
TRBV19	TRBJ1-2	-	CASRSEGNRLSYGYTF
TRBV5-6	TRBJ2-5	-	CASSLRSLGGETQYF
TRBV28	TRBJ1-1	-	CASSSSHTEAFF
TRBV18	TRBJ2-5	-	CASSREVQETQYF
TRBV25-1	TRBJ2-7	-	CASSEYGDGSSHEQYF
TRBV4-1	TRBJ2-5	-	CASSQVYLPAETQYF
TRBV11-2	TRBJ2-1	-	CASSLSTINEQFF
TRBV7-9	TRBJ2-7	-	CASSLANGMDEQYF
TRBV6-1	TRBJ1-5	TRBD1	CASGGDRAGNQPQHF
TRBV20-1	TRBJ2-7	TRBD2	CSATGLASSYEQYF
TRBV6-2/TRBV6-3	TRBJ2-1	-	CASSYSTRDPKRHNEQFF
TRBV3-1	TRBJ1-1	-	CASSQNTEAFF
TRBV6-1	TRBJ2-7	-	CASSEYSLDEQYF
TRBV3-1	TRBJ2-2	-	CASSLHTIGANTGELFF
TRBV10-1	TRBJ1-1	-	CASSDPDSEAFF
TRBV5-1	TRBJ2-7	-	CASSQDSLYEQYF
TRBV5-5	TRBJ1-5	TRBD1	CASSKGAGNQPQHF
TRBV9	TRBJ2-7	TRBD1	CASSGSRQGTPYEQYF
TRBV12-3/TRBV12-4	TRBJ1-2	-	CALGGSGGYTF
TRBV18	TRBJ2-1	-	CASSPEIEQFF
TRBV28	TRBJ2-7	TRBD2	CASSLLRLAVFYEQYF
TRBV28	TRBJ2-7	TRBD2	CASSLAGVAEQYF
TRBV12-3/TRBV12-4	TRBJ1-1	-	CASTRTLTEAFF
TRBV25-1	TRBJ2-2	-	CASRKLPGHQSRELFF
TRBV19	TRBJ2-3	-	CASSLLTTDTQYF
TRBV20-1	TRBJ2-7	-	CSARRDPYEQYF
TRBV6-1	TRBJ2-1	TRBD2	CASSTGTSVGEQFF
TRBV12-3/TRBV12-4	TRBJ1-2	-	CAGSLGHGEGGYTF
TRBV7-9	TRBJ2-6	-	CASSLVPNSISGGANVLTF
TRBV28	TRBJ2-2	-	CASSLPGVTGELFF
TRBV6-1	TRBJ2-7	-	CASSRTRSYEQYF